The rows below give T cell receptor beta chains drawn from one sample of a study of blood T cell repertoires in COVID-19. Some clones are missing from TCRdb's copy, which holds only in-frame ones; the method was immunoSEQ multiplex PCR. The data show roughly 500,000 clones, about 88% seen once. The sequenced sample consisted of peripheral blood. The receptors originated from a young man with COVID-19, enrolled during active disease. Both conserved end residues are part of each CDR3. A D gene is named only where the DNA matches it firmly. Part of the rows lack a size; the others show once, few, many or a class for expanded clones.

TRBV10-1,TRBD2,TRBJ2-3,.,CASSPIAGGADTQYF,TGCGCCAGCAGCCCAATAGCGGGGGGGGCGGATACGCAGTATTTT
TRBV9,TRBD2,TRBJ2-7,few,CASSAGGTSGYEQYF,TGTGCCAGCAGCGCGGGGGGGACTAGCGGCTACGAGCAGTACTTC
TRBV6-5,TRBD2,TRBJ2-1,.,CASGRLAGVGNEQFF,TGTGCCAGCGGAAGACTAGCGGGAGTTGGTAATGAGCAGTTCTTC
TRBV5-6,TRBD1,TRBJ1-1,.,CASSFGQGERAFF,TGTGCCAGCAGCTTCGGACAGGGTGAGAGAGCTTTCTTT
TRBV18,TRBD2,TRBJ2-3,.,CASSLLAATDTQYF,TGTGCCAGCTCCCTTCTAGCGGCCACAGATACGCAGTATTTT
TRBV9,.,TRBJ2-3,.,CASSGQGFEDTQYF,TGTGCCAGCAGCGGCCAGGGCTTCGAAGATACGCAGTATTTT
TRBV27,TRBD1,TRBJ2-7,.,CASSLIQGASEQYF,TGTGCCAGCAGTTTGATTCAGGGGGCCTCCGAGCAGTACTTC
TRBV28,TRBD1,TRBJ2-7,.,CASSSSRGDRVVEQYF,TGTGCCAGCAGTTCCTCTAGGGGGGACAGGGTGGTCGAGCAGTACTTC
TRBV15,TRBD2,TRBJ2-1,.,CATSSPGLLAGSHNEQFF,TGTGCCACCAGCAGCCCCGGACTTCTAGCGGGGTCGCACAATGAGCAGTTCTTC
TRBV11-2,.,TRBJ2-3,.,CASSLDGGPDTQYF,TGTGCCAGCAGCTTAGACGGGGGGCCGGATACGCAGTATTTT
TRBV29-1,TRBD1,TRBJ2-7,.,CSVWDRGYEQYF,TGCAGCGTGTGGGACAGGGGGTACGAGCAGTACTTC
TRBV6-5,.,TRBJ1-2,once,CASSYSSPERGYGYTF,TGTGCCAGCAGTTACTCGAGTCCAGAGCGTGGGTATGGCTACACCTTC
TRBV19,TRBD1,TRBJ1-5,.,CASSAGSGQYSNQPQHF,TGTGCCAGTAGTGCAGGGTCGGGACAGTACTCAAATCAGCCCCAGCATTTT
TRBV10-3,TRBD1,TRBJ1-1,.,CAIRGQGGTEAFF,TGTGCCATCAGGGGACAGGGAGGGACTGAAGCTTTCTTT
TRBV27,.,TRBJ1-5,.,CASSPTPRSPQHF,TGTGCCAGCAGTCCCACACCCAGGTCGCCCCAGCATTTT
TRBV10-2,.,TRBJ1-1,.,CASSQGTGRARGEAFF,TGCGCCAGCTCCCAGGGAACAGGGAGGGCCCGGGGTGAAGCTTTCTTT
TRBV2,.,TRBJ2-7,.,CASNPWSEQYF,TGTGCCAGCAACCCCTGGAGCGAGCAGTACTTC
TRBV7-6,TRBD2,TRBJ2-2,.,CASSLGLAGNTGELFF,TGTGCCAGCAGCTTAGGACTAGCAGGGAACACCGGGGAGCTGTTTTTT
TRBV4-1,.,TRBJ1-2,few,CASSHTGDVFRYGYTF,TGCGCCAGCAGCCATACGGGGGACGTTTTTCGGTATGGCTACACCTTC
TRBV7-3,.,TRBJ1-6,.,CASSETGVYNSPLHF,TGTGCCAGCAGCGAAACGGGAGTCTATAATTCACCCCTCCACTTT
TRBV19,TRBD1,TRBJ1-2,.,CASNRDRGRRGYTF,TGTGCCAGTAACAGGGACAGGGGCCGAAGGGGCTACACCTTC
TRBV24-1,.,TRBJ2-2,.,CATSDSRGSPFPRELFF,TGTGCCACCAGTGATTCTAGGGGGAGTCCTTTTCCCCGGGAGCTGTTTTTT
TRBV6-5,.,TRBJ1-6,.,CASSYRRGNSPLHF,TGTGCCAGCAGTTACCGCAGGGGAAATTCACCCCTCCACTTT
TRBV7-2,.,TRBJ2-7,few,CASSSNWNQGGEQYF,TGTGCCAGCAGCTCAAACTGGAACCAAGGCGGCGAGCAGTACTTC
TRBV29-1,.,TRBJ1-1,.,CSVPGQNTEAFF,TGCAGCGTACCGGGACAGAACACTGAAGCTTTCTTT
TRBV6-5,.,TRBJ2-6,.,CASSYSAVQGANVLTF,TGTGCCAGCAGTTACTCGGCCGTTCAGGGGGCCAACGTCCTGACTTTC
TRBV27,TRBD2,TRBJ2-7,.,CASRLAGDHEQYF,TGTGCCAGCAGGCTAGCGGGAGATCATGAGCAGTACTTC
TRBV6-2/TRBV6-3,.,TRBJ2-1,.,CASSYPSSYNEQFF,TGTGCCAGCAGTTACCCGAGCTCCTACAATGAGCAGTTCTTC
TRBV2,.,TRBJ2-3,.,CASSENRDTDTQYF,TGTGCCAGCAGTGAGAACAGGGATACAGATACGCAGTATTTT
TRBV10-2,.,TRBJ2-1,.,CASKSLGGSYNEQFF,TGCGCCAGCAAATCCCTGGGGGGCTCCTACAATGAGCAGTTCTTC
TRBV27,.,TRBJ2-7,.,CASSSQIRDNSYEQYF,TGTGCCAGCAGTTCGCAAATCCGGGACAACTCCTACGAGCAGTACTTC
TRBV5-4,.,TRBJ1-1,.,CASSSGVNTEAFF,TGTGCCAGCAGCTCCGGAGTGAACACTGAAGCTTTCTTT
TRBV19,TRBD2,TRBJ2-1,.,CASSKTSGSNEQFF,TGTGCCAGTAGTAAGACTAGCGGGAGCAATGAGCAGTTCTTC
TRBV25-1,TRBD1,TRBJ1-1,few,CASSSTPGGGNTEAFF,TGTGCCAGCAGTTCCACTCCAGGGGGAGGGAACACTGAAGCTTTCTTT
TRBV29-1,TRBD1,TRBJ2-7,.,CSASRGDRASYEQYF,TGCAGCGCAAGTCGGGGGGACAGGGCCTCCTACGAGCAGTACTTC